This entry lists 28 T cell receptor beta chains sequenced from one sample in a study of T-cell memory formation after mild COVID-19. TCRdb reanalysed the 5' RACE reads using MiXCR and keeps one entry per CDR3 protein. The sample shows 450,000 or so distinct CDR3 sequences, 15% to 20% of them seen only once. Sequencing used PBMCs or a T cell subset sorted from them (not recorded which). Receptors originate from an adult woman who had mild COVID-19 (a few samples of this study predate the infection). Cell type and time point are not known.

The chain carries TRBV11-2 and TRBJ1-5; D ambiguous. The germline gives CDR1 SGHAT, CDR2 FQNNGV. This CDR3 is 14 amino acids long. The V gene lost 0 bases and the J gene lost 9 bases, with 12 bases spanning the gap. The CDR3 DNA follows: TGTGCCAGCAGCTTAGAACTAAAAGTAAGGCCCCAGCATTTT. It translates to CASSLELKVRPQHF.

The chain uses TRBV19 and TRBJ2-3, with D perhaps TRBD2 (5 bases). This CDR3 is built from 15 residues. Trimming removed 6 bases at V and 4 bases at J, with 17 bases between. Germline-derived CDR1 and CDR2 are LNHDA and SQIVND (reference sequence). The CDR3 loop is CASRTRGSGADTQYF. CDR3 nucleotide sequence: TGTGCCAGTAGAACAAGAGGGTCTGGCGCAGATACGCAGTATTTT. Full variable domain (remainder filled in from reference TRBV19 and TRBJ2-3): DGGITQSPKYLFRKEGQNVTLSCEQNLNHDAMYWYRQDPGQGLRLIYYSQIVNDFQKGDIAEGYSVSREKKESFPLTVTSAQKNPTAFYLCASRTRGSGADTQYFGPGTRLTVL.

This chain links TRBV7-9 with TRBJ1-3; tentatively, D is TRBD1 (6 bases). The V gene lost 2 bases and the J gene lost 4 bases, with 12 bases spanning the gap. This CDR3 comprises 15 residues. The germline V gene encodes CDR1 SEHNR and CDR2 FQNEAQ (reference sequence). CDR3 protein: CASSLSGAVGNTIYF. The CDR3 nucleotides are TGTGCCAGCAGCTTATCAGGGGCGGTAGGAAACACCATATATTTT.

CDR3 coding DNA: TGTGCCAGCAGCGTTAGCGGGGATCTCACAGATACGCAGTATTTT. Amino acid sequence: CASSVSGDLTDTQYF. V gene TRBV9 combines with J gene TRBJ2-3; 8 bases map to TRBD2. CDR3 length: 15 residues. V gave up 2 bases and J gave up 2 bases; unmatched junction bases: 4. In germline, CDR1 is SGDLS, CDR2 YYNGEE. Full variable domain (missing parts from reference TRBV9 and TRBJ2-3): DSGVTQTPKHLITATGQRVTLRCSPRSGDLSVYWYQQSLDQGLQFLIQYYNGEERAKGNILERFSAQQFPDLHSELNLSSLELGDSALYFCASSVSGDLTDTQYFGPGTRLTVL.

This clonotype was detected a few times. The chain joins TRBV12-3 or TRBV12-4 to TRBJ2-3; TRBD2 matches 13 bases. This CDR3 has 19 residues. The V segment lost 2 bases and the J segment 1 base; nucleotides outside the gene matches: 9. CDR3 in DNA: TGTGCCAGCAGTTTAATACTAGCGGGGGGGAGATACCGCACAGATACGCAGTATTTT. This gives the protein CASSLILAGGRYRTDTQYF.

CDR3 coding DNA: TGTGCCAGCAGCGCCGGGACTAGCGGGGGGAGGTTCCAAGAGACCCAGTACTTC. This codes for CASSAGTSGGRFQETQYF. This chain joins TRBV9 and TRBJ2-5; TRBD2 agrees at 15 bases. This CDR3 comprises 18 residues. Per germline, CDR1 SGDLS and CDR2 YYNGEE. V gave up 3 bases and J gave up 1 base; unmatched junction bases: 7.

This clonotype was counted a few times. Germline and junction disagree at one end, which may indicate a read error. The chain carries TRBV18 and TRBJ2-3; D is perhaps TRBD1 or TRBD2 (5 bases each). Per germline, CDR1 KGHSH and CDR2 LQKENI. The CDR3 extends over 14 amino acids. The CDR3 sequence: CATSMGDYTDTQYF. CDR3 coding DNA: TGTGCCACCTCAATGGGGGATTACACAGATACGCAGTATTTT.

The gene calls are TRBV4-2 and TRBJ2-1, with D perhaps being TRBD1 or TRBD2 (5 bases each). The CDR3 runs to 14 residues. Trimming pared 3 bases from V and 7 bases from J, leaving 13 bases between. CDR1 is LGHNA, CDR2 YNFKEQ, per germline. CDR3 sequence (DNA): TGTGCCAGCAGCCAGTCCGGGACCCAAAATGAGCAGTTCTTC. This translates into CASSQSGTQNEQFF.

In its sample, this clonotype was seen a few times. The J gene is TRBJ2-2, the V gene TRBV7-9; 9 nucleotides match TRBD1. This CDR3 is built from 17 residues. V gave up 5 bases and J gave up 1 base; unmatched junction bases: 8. Germline CDR1 reads SEHNR; CDR2 reads FQNEAQ (reference sequence). The CDR3 loop reads CASSREQGARNTGELFF. CDR3 DNA sequence: TGTGCCAGCAGCCGTGAACAGGGGGCGAGGAACACCGGGGAGCTGTTTTTT.

This clonotype was counted between two and nine times. The chain combines TRBV10-3 with TRBJ1-1, with D maybe TRBD1 (5 bases). Germline V gene sequence: CDR1 ENHRY, CDR2 SYGVKD. Trimming stripped 6 bases from V and 4 bases from J, with 12 bases between. The CDR3 has 13 residues. Here the CDR3 reads CAIRGDFGTEAFF. CDR3 nucleotides: TGTGCCATCAGGGGGGACTTCGGCACTGAAGCTTTCTTT.

This chain links TRBV15 with TRBJ1-1, with 8 bases lining up with TRBD1. From germline, CDR1 is LNHNV and CDR2 YYDKDF (reference sequence). The ends lost 2 bases at V and 4 bases at J; junction bases unmatched: 0. This CDR3 contains 13 residues. The CDR3 DNA is TGTGCCACCAGCAGACAGGGGGCCACTGAAGCTTTCTTT. It yields the protein CATSRQGATEAFF.

The rearrangement uses TRBV20-1 and TRBJ1-1, with D tentatively TRBD1 (6 bases). The germline CDR1 and CDR2 sequences are DFQATT and SNEGSKA (reference sequence). The V end was cut by 0 bases, the J end by 1 base, with 15 bases between. The CDR3 is made up of 16 amino acids. CDR3 in amino acids: CSARDDRWWGNTEAFF. CDR3 coding DNA: TGCAGTGCTAGAGATGACAGGTGGTGGGGGAACACTGAAGCTTTCTTT.

The chain has TRBV5-1 and TRBJ2-1, with 13 bases identical to TRBD2. Germline V gives CDR1 SGHRS, CDR2 YFSETQ. V was pared by 4 bases and J by 12 bases, with 10 bases of the junction left unmatched. This CDR3 is 15 amino acids long. The CDR3 bases are TGCGCCAGCAGCCCCCGGACTAGCGGGGGTGTCGGGCAGTTCTTC. Translated, it gives CASSPRTSGGVGQFF. The full variable domain, its missing parts supplied by reference TRBV5-1 and TRBJ2-1, is KAGVTQTPRYLIKTRGQQVTLSCSPISGHRSVSWYQQTPGQGLQFLFEYFSETQRNKGNFPGRFSGRQFSNSRSEMNVSTLELGDSALYLCASSPRTSGGVGQFFGPGTRLTVL.

The chain joins TRBV30 to TRBJ1-3, with unresolved D. CDR3 length equals 12 residues. V lost 8 bases to trimming and J lost 7 bases, with 15 bases between them. Germline CDR1 and CDR2: GTSNPN and SVGIG (reference sequence). The chain's CDR3 is CARRSNWNTIYF. CDR3 bases: TGTGCCCGAAGGAGCAACTGGAACACCATATATTTT. The full variable domain, with the rest looked up from reference TRBV30 and TRBJ1-3, is SQTIHQWPATLVQPVGSPLSLECTVEGTSNPNLYWYRQAAGRGLQLLFYSVGIGQISSEVPQNLSASRPQDRQFILSSKKLLLSDSGFYLCARRSNWNTIYFGEGSWLTVV.

This clonotype was detected ten times or more. The V call is TRBV5-1, the J call TRBJ1-2; D ambiguous. The CDR3 runs 15 residues. The germline gives CDR1 SGHRS, CDR2 YFSETQ. The V gene lost 3 bases and the J gene lost 4 bases, with 16 bases spanning the gap. CDR3 region: CASSSETSNSYGYTF. CDR3 nucleotide sequence: TGCGCCAGCAGCTCAGAGACATCGAATAGCTATGGCTACACCTTC.

V and J are TRBV18 and TRBJ1-1; a possible D gene is TRBD1 (5 bases). Germline CDR1 KGHSH, CDR2 LQKENI. V was trimmed by 7 bases and J by 4 bases, leaving 10 bases between them. CDR3 length: 12 amino acids. In nucleotides, the CDR3 is TGTGCCAGCTGGTCCAGGGCCACTGAAGCTTTCTTT. As protein: CASWSRATEAFF.

The genes are TRBV9 and TRBJ1-3, with D tentatively TRBD1 (5 bases). CDR1 and CDR2 (germline): SGDLS, YYNGEE. This CDR3 is 14 amino acids long. V lost 6 bases and J 0 bases, leaving 10 bases between the germline ends. CDR3 amino acids: CASTADSSGNTIYF. CDR3 bases: TGTGCCAGCACGGCAGACAGCTCTGGAAACACCATATATTTT.

The chain couples TRBV4-1 to TRBJ2-1, with 10 bases aligning to TRBD2. Germline loops: CDR1 MGHRA, CDR2 YSYEKL. This CDR3 is built from 17 residues. V was pared by 4 bases and J by 5 bases, with 11 bases of the junction left unmatched. The CDR3: CASSRTSGIPYNNEQFF. The CDR3 bases are TGCGCCAGCAGCCGCACTAGCGGGATTCCTTATAACAATGAGCAGTTCTTC.

In its sample, this clonotype was seen a few times. This chain uses TRBV5-1 with TRBJ2-7; no reliable D call. The CDR3 has 13 residues. The V end was cut by 0 bases, the J end by 5 bases, with 9 bases between. Germline loops: CDR1 SGHRS, CDR2 YFSETQ. This chain's CDR3 is CASSLERSNEQYF. Written as DNA, the CDR3 is TGCGCCAGCAGCTTGGAGAGGTCTAACGAGCAGTACTTC.

The chain is built from TRBV7-3 and TRBJ2-3; a weak D match, TRBD2 (7 bases). The length of the CDR3 is 16 residues. The germline V and J ends were trimmed by 4 bases and 4 bases, with 18 bases remaining between them. Per the germline V gene, CDR1 is SGHTA and CDR2 is FQGTGA. In DNA, the CDR3 is TGTGCCAGCAGCTACAGGGAGGGAGCGGCGGCAGATACGCAGTATTTT. It yields the protein CASSYREGAAADTQYF. The full variable domain, in which reference TRBV7-3 and TRBJ2-3 provide the parts outside the CDR3, is GAGVSQTPSNKVTEKGKYVELRCDPISGHTALYWYRQSLGQGPEFLIYFQGTGAADDSGLPNDRFFAVRPEGSVSTLKIQRTERGDSAVYLCASSYREGAAADTQYFGPGTRLTVL.

In DNA, the CDR3 is TGTGCCAGCAGTGGTAGCGGGAAGACAGATACGCAGTATTTT. Protein sequence: CASSGSGKTDTQYF. V usage is TRBV6-1 and J usage is TRBJ2-3, with 8 bases fitting TRBD2. V gave up 4 bases and J gave up 3 bases; unmatched junction bases: 3. The CDR3 length is 14 residues. CDR1 and CDR2 from the germline V gene are MNHNS and SASEGT.

The chain joins TRBV5-6 to TRBJ1-1; D unresolved. V lost 4 bases, J lost 1 base, and 11 bases lay in between. Looked up from germline, CDR1 is SGHDT and CDR2 is YYEEEE. The CDR3 loop spans 14 amino acids. CDR3 nucleotides: TGTGCCAGCAGCCGCGACCAGACGAACACTGAAGCTTTCTTT. Translation gives CASSRDQTNTEAFF.

This sequence joins TRBV6-5 and TRBJ2-5, with TRBD2 as a possible D gene (6 bases). CDR1 is MNHEY, CDR2 SVGAGI, per germline. The V gene lost 4 bases and the J gene lost 5 bases, with 17 bases spanning the gap. The CDR3 loop spans 15 amino acids. The CDR3, as DNA: TGTGCCAGCAGTTCGGGACTTTTAAGTGTGGAGACCCAGTACTTC. Protein: CASSSGLLSVETQYF.

The sample holds a few counts of this clonotype. The rearrangement joins TRBV28 to TRBJ2-7, with unresolved D. The CDR3 sequence is 11 residues long. CDR1 is MDHEN, CDR2 SYDVKM, per germline. Trimming took 6 bases from V and 6 from J, leaving 9 bases between them. The CDR3 DNA is TGTGCCAGCAGCACGCCGCCCGAGCAGTACTTC. It codes for CASSTPPEQYF.

The V call is TRBV19, the J call TRBJ1-2; D is unresolved. V gave up 3 bases and J gave up 8 bases, with 13 bases separating them. The CDR3 has 13 residues. Germline V gives CDR1 LNHDA, CDR2 SQIVND (reference sequence). The CDR3 DNA sequence: TGTGCCAGTAGTATGCCGGGATACTGGGGCTACACCTTC. Amino acids: CASSMPGYWGYTF.

This chain connects TRBV7-2 to TRBJ2-3; 11 bases are a match to TRBD2. Germline-derived CDR1 and CDR2 are SGHTA and FQGNSA. The CDR3 loop spans 18 amino acids. V shed 3 bases, J shed 6 bases, and the junction held 14 bases outside the gene matches. The CDR3 nucleotides read TGTGCCAGCAGCTTGGCGCAAATAGCGGGGGGGCCACCGGATACGCAGTATTTT. Translation gives CASSLAQIAGGPPDTQYF.

This clonotype showed up just a few times. V usage is TRBV4-3 and J usage is TRBJ1-5; unclear D gene. Germline V CDR1 and CDR2: LGHNA, YSLEER. Trimming pared 0 bases from V and 9 bases from J, leaving 6 bases between. The length of the CDR3 is 12 residues. The CDR3 DNA reads as TGCGCCAGCAGCCAAGATAACGGGCCCCAGCATTTT. This translates into CASSQDNGPQHF.

This chain uses TRBV6-2 or TRBV6-3 with TRBJ2-7; D perhaps matches TRBD1 (5 bases). Trimming cost V 7 bases and J 0 bases, with 13 bases left between them. The CDR3 totals 14 residues. Germline V gives CDR1 MNHEY, CDR2 SVGEGT. CDR3 sequence (DNA): TGTGCCAGCAAACGACAGCTGAGCTCCTACGAGCAGTACTTC. Translating gives CASKRQLSSYEQYF.